The 3 T cell receptor beta chains presented below share a single source sample, sequenced in a study of cytomegalovirus exposure and HLA in healthy donors. Researchers ran the PCR with 60 Vbeta and 13 Jbeta primers. Data came from immunoSEQ multiplex PCR; TCRdb stores just in-frame clones and leaves some out. The sample lists some 83,000 clones; 70% to 75% were seen once. Sequencing was done on a sample of PBMCs. These receptor sequences come from a man aged 60-69 years in good health and CMV-seronegative.

J is TRBJ2-3 and V is TRBV30; 8 bases line up with TRBD2. CDR3 length: 16 residues. V lost 0 bases, J lost 10 bases, and 15 bases stayed unmatched. Germline V gene lookup returns CDR1 GTSNPN and CDR2 SVGIG (reference sequence). CDR3 DNA: TGTGCCTGGAGTGTACACTTAGCGGGGACAACTCCTGCGCAGTATTTT. Amino acid sequence: CAWSVHLAGTTPAQYF. Full variable domain (missing parts from reference TRBV30 and TRBJ2-3): SQTIHQWPATLVQPVGSPLSLECTVEGTSNPNLYWYRQAAGRGLQLLFYSVGIGQISSEVPQNLSASRPQDRQFILSSKKLLLSDSGFYLCAWSVHLAGTTPAQYFGPGTRLTVL.

The chain has TRBV5-1 and TRBJ1-6, with TRBD1 matching over 8 bases. This CDR3 spans 14 amino acids. The germline V gene has CDR1 SGHRS and CDR2 YFSETQ. Losses at the gene ends were 3 bases for V and 10 bases for J; bases not matched to a gene: 6. The chain's CDR3 is CASSYGQGESPLHF. The CDR3 DNA follows: TGCGCCAGCAGCTACGGACAGGGCGAATCACCCCTCCACTTT. Drawing the rest from reference TRBV5-1 and TRBJ1-6, the complete variable domain is KAGVTQTPRYLIKTRGQQVTLSCSPISGHRSVSWYQQTPGQGLQFLFEYFSETQRNKGNFPGRFSGRQFSNSRSEMNVSTLELGDSALYLCASSYGQGESPLHFGNGTRLTVT.

The sample holds one count of this clone. This chain links TRBV11-2 with TRBJ2-2, with D unresolved. V was shortened by 3 bases and J by 6 bases, with 8 bases between the two germline ends. CDR3 size: 13 residues. From germline, CDR1 is SGHAT and CDR2 FQNNGV. The CDR3 here is CASSFRGSGELFF. The CDR3 DNA follows: TGTGCCAGCAGCTTTCGAGGATCCGGGGAGCTGTTTTTT.